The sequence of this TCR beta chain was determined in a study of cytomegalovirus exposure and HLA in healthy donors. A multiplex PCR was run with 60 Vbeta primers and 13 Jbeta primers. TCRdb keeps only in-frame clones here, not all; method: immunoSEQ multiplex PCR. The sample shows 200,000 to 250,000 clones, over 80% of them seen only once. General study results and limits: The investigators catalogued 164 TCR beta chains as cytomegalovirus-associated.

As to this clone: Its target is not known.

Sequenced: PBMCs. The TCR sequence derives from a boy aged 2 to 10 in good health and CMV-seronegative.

CDR3 sequence: CASSLGAGYVAFF. The CDR3 bases are TGTGCCAGCAGCTTAGGTGCAGGGTATGTGGCTTTCTTT. V usage is TRBV7-8 and J usage is TRBJ1-1; perhaps TRBD1 as D (5 bases). V was pared by 1 base and J by 11 bases, with 14 bases between. CDR3 length: 13 amino acids. Germline assignment: CDR1 SGHVS and CDR2 FQNEAQ. The whole variable domain, filled in from reference TRBV7-8 and TRBJ1-1, reads GAGVSQSPRYKVAKRGQDVALRCDPISGHVSLFWYQQALGQGPEFLTYFQNEAQLDKSGLPSDRFFAERPEGSVSTLKIQRTQQEDSAVYLCASSLGAGYVAFFGQGTRLTVV.